One T cell receptor (beta chain) is described in this entry. The data stem from a study of blood T cell repertoires in COVID-19. Study details: Whether acute or convalescent, the COVID-19 samples came from the United States, Italy and Spain. PBMCs, B-cell-depleted T cells, or T cells were the source of the cDNA or gDNA that made up the material.

Followed over time, Seattle patients had been enrolled while infection was active. V trimming: 4 bases; J trimming: 0 bases; junction bases outside the gene matches: 6. This CDR3 comprises 15 residues. Germline V CDR1 and CDR2: SGHTS, YDEGEE. Original processing notes: Nucleated cell counts were estimated from reference gene primer amplification. Using immunoSEQ multiplex PCR, the repertoire was profiled, and TCRdb retains in-frame clones only, with some absent. V and J calls plus clone size are reproduced from that table; the DNA served to infer D and trimming. The repertoire holds about 280,000 clones, with 86% as singletons.

The TCR comes from a woman aged 65 to 85 with COVID-19, enrolled during active disease. The sequencing sample was made of peripheral blood. This chain uses TRBV5-8 with TRBJ2-7, with 8 bases aligning to TRBD1. CDR3 sequence (DNA): TGTGCCAGCAGCCTCGGGACAGGAGGCTCCTACGAGCAGTACTTC. This gives the protein CASSLGTGGSYEQYF. The variable domain in full, completed from reference TRBV5-8 and TRBJ2-7, reads EAGVTQSPTHLIKTRGQQATLRCSPISGHTSVYWYQQALGLGLQFLLWYDEGEERNRGNFPPRFSGRQFPNYSSELNVNALELEDSALYLCASSLGTGGSYEQYFGPGTRLTVT.